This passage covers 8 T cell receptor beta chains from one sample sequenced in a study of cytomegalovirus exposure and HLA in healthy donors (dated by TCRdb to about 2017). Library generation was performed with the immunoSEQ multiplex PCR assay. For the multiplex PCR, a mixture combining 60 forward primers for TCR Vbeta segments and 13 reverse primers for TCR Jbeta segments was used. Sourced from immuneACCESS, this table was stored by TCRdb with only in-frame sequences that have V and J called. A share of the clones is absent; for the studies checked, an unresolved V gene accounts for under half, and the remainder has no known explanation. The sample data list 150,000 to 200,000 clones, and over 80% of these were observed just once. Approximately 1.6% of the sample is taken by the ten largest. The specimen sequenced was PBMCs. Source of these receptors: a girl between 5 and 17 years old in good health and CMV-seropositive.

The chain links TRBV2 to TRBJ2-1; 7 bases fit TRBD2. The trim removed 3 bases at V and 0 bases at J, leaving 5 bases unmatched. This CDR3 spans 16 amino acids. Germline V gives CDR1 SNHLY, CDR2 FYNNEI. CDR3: CASSDPSGSSYNEQFF. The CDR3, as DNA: TGTGCCAGCAGTGACCCTAGCGGCAGCTCCTACAATGAGCAGTTCTTC.

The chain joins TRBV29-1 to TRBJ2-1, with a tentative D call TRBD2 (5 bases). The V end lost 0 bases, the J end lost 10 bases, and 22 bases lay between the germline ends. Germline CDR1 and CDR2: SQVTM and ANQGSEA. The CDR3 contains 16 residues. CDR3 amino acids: CSVEDFSGVVINEQFF. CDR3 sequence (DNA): TGCAGCGTTGAAGATTTTTCCGGGGTCGTAATTAACGAGCAGTTCTTC.

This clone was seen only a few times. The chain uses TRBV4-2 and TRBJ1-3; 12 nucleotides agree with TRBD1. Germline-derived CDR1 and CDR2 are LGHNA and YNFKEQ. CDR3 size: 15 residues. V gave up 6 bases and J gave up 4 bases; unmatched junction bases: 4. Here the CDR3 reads CASRRDRGPGNTIYF. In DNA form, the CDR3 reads TGTGCCAGCAGGCGGGACAGGGGGCCCGGAAACACCATATATTTT.

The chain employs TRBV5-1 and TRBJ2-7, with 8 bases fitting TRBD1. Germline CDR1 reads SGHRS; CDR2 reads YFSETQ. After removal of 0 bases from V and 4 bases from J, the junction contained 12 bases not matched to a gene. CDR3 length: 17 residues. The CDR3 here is CASSLVSFGTGSYEQYF. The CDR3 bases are TGCGCCAGCAGCTTGGTGTCGTTCGGGACAGGATCGTACGAGCAGTACTTC.

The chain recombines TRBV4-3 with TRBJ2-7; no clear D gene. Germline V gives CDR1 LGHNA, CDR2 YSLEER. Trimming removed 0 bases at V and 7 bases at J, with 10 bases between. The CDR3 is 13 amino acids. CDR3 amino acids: CASSQEGQLEQYF. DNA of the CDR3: TGCGCCAGCAGCCAAGAGGGCCAGTTAGAGCAGTACTTC.

CDR3 in DNA: TGTGCCAGCAGCGTCCGGTCCCAGGGGCTGCCCCAGTACTTC. Translation gives CASSVRSQGLPQYF. This chain connects TRBV9 to TRBJ2-5, with TRBD1 as a possible D gene (6 bases). Trimming left V 2 bases short and J 9 bases short, with 17 bases between. Looked up from germline, CDR1 is SGDLS and CDR2 is YYNGEE. The CDR3 runs to 14 residues.

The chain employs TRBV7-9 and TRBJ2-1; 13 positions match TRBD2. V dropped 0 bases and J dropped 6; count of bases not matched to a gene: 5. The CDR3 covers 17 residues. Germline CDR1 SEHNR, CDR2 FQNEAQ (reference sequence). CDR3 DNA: TGTGCCAGCAGCTTAGCCGGACTAGCGGGGGTTACCAATGAGCAGTTCTTC. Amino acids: CASSLAGLAGVTNEQFF. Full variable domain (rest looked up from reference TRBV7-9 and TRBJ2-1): DTGVSQNPRHKITKRGQNVTFRCDPISEHNRLYWYRQTLGQGPEFLTYFQNEAQLEKSRLLSDRFSAERPKGSFSTLEIQRTEQGDSAMYLCASSLAGLAGVTNEQFFGPGTRLTVL.

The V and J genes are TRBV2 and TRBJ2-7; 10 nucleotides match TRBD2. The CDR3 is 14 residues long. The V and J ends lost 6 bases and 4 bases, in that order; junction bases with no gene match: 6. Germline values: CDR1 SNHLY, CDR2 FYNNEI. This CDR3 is CASSRERGGYEQYF. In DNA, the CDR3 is TGTGCCAGCAGCCGGGAGCGGGGGGGATACGAGCAGTACTTC.